The rows below give T cell receptor beta chains drawn from one sample of a study of blood T cell repertoires in COVID-19. Only in-frame clones appear in the TCRdb table, and some are missing; sequencing was by immunoSEQ multiplex PCR. The table includes hundreds of thousands of clones, roughly 90% detected once. Sequenced: PBMCs or T cells enriched from blood (not recorded which). The receptors originated from a woman under 30 with acute COVID-19. CDR3s include the opening cysteine and the closing phenylalanine or tryptophan. A D gene is named only where the DNA matches it firmly. Only some rows state a clone size, as once, few, many or a class for expanded clones.

>TRBD2|TRBJ2-7|.|TRBV27
CASSYGRTSGTYEQYF
TGTGCCAGCAGCTATGGCCGGACTAGCGGGACTTACGAGCAGTACTTC
>.|TRBJ1-2|.|TRBV4-1
CASSQGPDRAYGYTF
TGCGCCAGCAGCCAAGGGCCGGACAGAGCCTATGGCTACACCTTC
>.|TRBJ2-7|few|TRBV7-2
CASSSRTGYEQYF
TGTGCCAGCAGCTCTCGGACGGGATACGAGCAGTACTTC
>.|TRBJ1-6|few|TRBV5-5
CASSSFLAGNNSPLHF
TGTGCCAGCAGCTCCTTTCTGGCAGGGAATAATTCACCCCTCCACTTT
>TRBD2|TRBJ2-5|.|TRBV30
CAWSAWGGETQYF
TGTGCCTGGAGTGCATGGGGGGGAGAGACCCAGTACTTC
>TRBD2|TRBJ2-3|.|TRBV9
CASSVQAGDAADTQYF
TGTGCCAGCAGCGTCCAGGCGGGAGACGCGGCAGATACGCAGTATTTT
>TRBD1|TRBJ1-3|.|TRBV28
CASKPGQGGNTIYF
TGTGCCAGCAAACCGGGACAGGGCGGAAACACCATATATTTT
>.|TRBJ2-5|.|TRBV7-9
CASSFPGARQETQYF
TGTGCCAGCAGCTTCCCAGGGGCCAGGCAAGAGACCCAGTACTTC
>TRBD2|TRBJ2-1|.|TRBV28
CASSLSGADNEQFF
TGTGCCAGCAGTTTAAGCGGGGCCGACAATGAGCAGTTCTTC
>.|TRBJ1-2|.|TRBV28
CASSLYTGSGYTF
TGTGCCAGCAGTTTATATACCGGGAGTGGCTACACCTTC
>.|TRBJ1-2|.|TRBV7-9
CASSEHRVDGYTF
TGTGCCAGCAGCGAACACAGGGTAGACGGCTACACCTTC
>.|TRBJ1-6|.|TRBV6-5
CASWYGQSNSPLHF
TGTGCCAGCTGGTATGGACAGAGTAATTCACCCCTCCACTTT
>.|TRBJ1-6|.|TRBV28
CASSPEGLGVKPLHF
TGTGCCAGCAGCCCAGAGGGCTTGGGTGTCAAACCCCTCCACTTT
>.|TRBJ1-2|.|TRBV7-9
CASSLSLTAAGSNYGYTF
TGTGCCAGCAGCTTAAGTCTCACGGCGGCCGGTTCCAACTATGGCTACACCTTC
>TRBD2|TRBJ2-7|once|TRBV19
CASSAAGRLAGSYEQYF
TGTGCCAGTAGTGCGGCCGGGAGACTAGCGGGATCCTACGAGCAGTACTTC
>.|TRBJ1-2|few|TRBV5-6
CASTRGRGANYGYTF
TGTGCCAGCACCAGGGGTCGGGGGGCGAACTATGGCTACACCTTC
>TRBD1|TRBJ1-4|.|TRBV18
CASSPGTGREKLFF
TGTGCCAGCTCACCCGGGACAGGGCGCGAAAAACTGTTTTTT
>TRBD2|TRBJ2-3|.|TRBV5-1
CASSRTSGRASDTQYF
TGCGCCAGCAGCCGGACTAGCGGGAGGGCCTCAGATACGCAGTATTTT
>.|TRBJ1-4|.|TRBV6-5
CASSPLLTLREKLFF
TGTGCCAGCAGTCCTCTTTTGACGCTGCGGGAAAAACTGTTTTTT
>TRBD1|TRBJ1-3|.|TRBV11-2
CASSLGTGVSGNTIYF
TGTGCCAGCAGCTTAGGGACAGGCGTCTCTGGAAACACCATATATTTT
>TRBD2|TRBJ2-7|.|TRBV7-9
CASSATLAGVSSYEQYF
TGTGCCAGCAGCGCGACCTTAGCGGGAGTAAGCTCTTACGAGCAGTACTTC
>.|TRBJ2-1|.|TRBV24-1
CATSDPTDSSYNEQFF
TGTGCCACCAGTGACCCGACAGATAGCTCCTACAATGAGCAGTTCTTC
>.|TRBJ2-1|few|TRBV18
CASSPRMAGSSYNEQFF
TGTGCCAGCTCACCACGGATGGCGGGGAGCTCCTACAATGAGCAGTTCTTC
>.|TRBJ1-5|.|TRBV4-1
CASSQDSVISPQHF
TGCGCCAGCAGCCAAGATTCCGTAATCTCGCCCCAGCATTTT
>TRBD2|TRBJ2-7|.|TRBV29-1
CSVVLAGEWSYEQYF
TGCAGCGTTGTTCTGGCGGGAGAGTGGTCCTACGAGCAGTACTTC
>.|TRBJ1-2|.|TRBV27
CASRRIVKQGIKAWHGYTF
TGTGCCAGCAGACGAATCGTGAAACAGGGAATAAAGGCTTGGCATGGCTACACCTTC
>TRBD2|TRBJ2-7|.|TRBV27
CASKGRAGEFYEQYF
TGTGCCAGCAAAGGGAGGGCGGGAGAGTTCTACGAGCAGTACTTC
>TRBD2|TRBJ2-1|.|TRBV27
CASSTQLAGEQFF
TGTGCCAGCAGTACCCAACTAGCGGGTGAGCAGTTCTTC
>TRBD1|TRBJ2-7|.|TRBV5-6
CASRFTGGGPYEQYF
TGTGCCAGCAGGTTTACAGGGGGCGGACCTTACGAGCAGTACTTC
>.|TRBJ1-2|.|TRBV3-1/TRBV3-2
CASTARIGVSGYTF
TGTGCCAGCACCGCGAGAATTGGAGTTTCTGGCTACACCTTC
>.|TRBJ2-2|.|TRBV9
CASSVGSGTGELFF
TGTGCCAGCAGCGTTGGGAGCGGCACCGGGGAGCTGTTTTTT
>.|TRBJ1-1|.|TRBV11-2
CASSLAGTTEAFF
TGTGCCAGCAGCTTAGCGGGAACAACTGAAGCTTTCTTT
>TRBD2|TRBJ2-7|.|TRBV18
CASSPNPGEGYYEQYF
TGTGCCAGCTCACCAAATCCGGGGGAGGGCTATTACGAGCAGTACTTC
>TRBD2|TRBJ2-3|.|TRBV29-1
CSVDRVSGGGTDTQYF
TGCAGCGTTGACCGTGTTAGCGGGGGGGGGACAGATACGCAGTATTTT
>.|TRBJ1-5|.|TRBV3-1/TRBV3-2
CASSQGTNNQPQHF
TGTGCCAGCAGCCAAGGGACAAACAATCAGCCCCAGCATTTT
>TRBD2|TRBJ2-1|.|TRBV14
CASSQVGTSGRAEQFF
TGTGCCAGCAGCCAAGTAGGGACTAGCGGGAGGGCCGAGCAGTTCTTC
>.|TRBJ1-1|.|TRBV28
CASSFLRVTEAFF
TGTGCCAGCAGTTTCCTCAGGGTCACTGAAGCTTTCTTT
>.|TRBJ1-6|.|TRBV7-2
CASSSRLVVDSPLHF
TGTGCCAGCAGCTCGAGATTAGTAGTGGATTCACCCCTCCACTTT
>.|TRBJ1-6|.|TRBV28
CASSFGGDSLHF
TGTGCCAGCAGTTTTGGGGGGGATTCCCTCCACTTT
>.|TRBJ2-7|.|TRBV19
CASSIEGTTEEQYF
TGTGCCAGTAGTATAGAGGGGACAACGGAAGAGCAGTACTTC
>TRBD2|TRBJ2-2|.|TRBV5-6
CASSLRGRAYTGELFF
TGTGCCAGCAGCCTTAGAGGGAGGGCCTACACCGGGGAGCTGTTTTTT
>.|TRBJ1-1|.|TRBV3-1/TRBV3-2
CASSQSLPGLSTEAFF
TGTGCCAGCAGCCAGTCCCTTCCGGGTTTGAGCACTGAAGCTTTCTTT
>.|TRBJ1-2|.|TRBV6-5
CASRRPGQANYGYTF
TGTGCCAGCAGGAGGCCGGGACAAGCTAACTATGGCTACACCTTC
>.|TRBJ1-2|.|TRBV7-2
CASSGGPFYGYTF
TGTGCCAGCAGCGGAGGTCCCTTCTATGGCTACACCTTC
>TRBD1|TRBJ2-2|.|TRBV25-1
CASRGRTGGSGGELFF
TGTGCCAGCAGAGGCCGGACAGGGGGCAGCGGCGGGGAGCTGTTTTTT
>.|TRBJ1-4|.|TRBV28
CASSLSPINEKLFF
TGTGCCAGCAGTTTATCACCTATTAATGAAAAACTGTTTTTT
>.|TRBJ2-4|.|TRBV4-1
CASRGQGIQYF
TGCGCCAGCAGGGGGCAGGGCATTCAGTACTTC
>TRBD2|TRBJ2-1|.|TRBV10-3
CAISPRAGVSYNEQFF
TGTGCCATCAGTCCCAGAGCGGGAGTCTCCTACAATGAGCAGTTCTTC
>.|TRBJ2-7|.|TRBV12-3/TRBV12-4
CASSHGTTYEQYF
TGTGCCAGCAGCCACGGGACAACCTACGAGCAGTACTTC